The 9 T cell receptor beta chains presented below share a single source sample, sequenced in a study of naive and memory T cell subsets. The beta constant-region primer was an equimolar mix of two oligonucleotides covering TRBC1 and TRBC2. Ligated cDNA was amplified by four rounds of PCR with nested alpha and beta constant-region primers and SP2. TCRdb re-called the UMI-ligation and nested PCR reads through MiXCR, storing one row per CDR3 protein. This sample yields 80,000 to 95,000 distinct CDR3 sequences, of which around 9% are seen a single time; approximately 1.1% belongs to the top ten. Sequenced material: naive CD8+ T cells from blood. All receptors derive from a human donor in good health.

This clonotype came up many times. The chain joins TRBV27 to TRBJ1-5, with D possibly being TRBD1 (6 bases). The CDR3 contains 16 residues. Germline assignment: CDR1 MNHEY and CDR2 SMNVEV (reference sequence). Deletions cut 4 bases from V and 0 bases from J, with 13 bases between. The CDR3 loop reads CASSSGQIISNQPQHF. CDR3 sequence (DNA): TGTGCCAGCAGTTCCGGACAGATTATTAGCAATCAGCCCCAGCATTTT.

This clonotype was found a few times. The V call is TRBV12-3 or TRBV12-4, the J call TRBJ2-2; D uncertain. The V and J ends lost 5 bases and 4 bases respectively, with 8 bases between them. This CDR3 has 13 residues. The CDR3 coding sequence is TGTGCCAGCAGTCAAGGTAGCACCGGGGAGCTGTTTTTT. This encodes CASSQGSTGELFF.

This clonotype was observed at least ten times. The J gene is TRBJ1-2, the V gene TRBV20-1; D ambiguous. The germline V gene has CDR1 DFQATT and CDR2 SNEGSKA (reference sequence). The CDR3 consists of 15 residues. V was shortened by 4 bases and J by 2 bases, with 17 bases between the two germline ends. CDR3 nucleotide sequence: TGCAGTGCTACCCATAGGACCGCTTCAAACTATGGCTACACCTTC. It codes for CSATHRTASNYGYTF.

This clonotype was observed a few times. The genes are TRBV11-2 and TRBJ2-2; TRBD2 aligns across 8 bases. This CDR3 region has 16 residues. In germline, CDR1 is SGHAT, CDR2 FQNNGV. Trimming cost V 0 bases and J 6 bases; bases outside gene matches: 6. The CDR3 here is CASSLEYSGRPGELFF. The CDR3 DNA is TGTGCCAGCAGCTTAGAATACAGCGGGAGACCCGGGGAGCTGTTTTTT.

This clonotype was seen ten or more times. In DNA, the CDR3 is TGTGCCAGTTTGGGGGCCGCCTTGGGCTACACCTTC. Translating gives CASLGAALGYTF. V usage is TRBV28 and J usage is TRBJ1-2; TRBD1 might be the D (6 bases). The V end was cut by 9 bases, the J end by 8 bases, with 16 bases between. This CDR3 has 12 residues. CDR1 MDHEN and CDR2 SYDVKM come from the germline V gene.

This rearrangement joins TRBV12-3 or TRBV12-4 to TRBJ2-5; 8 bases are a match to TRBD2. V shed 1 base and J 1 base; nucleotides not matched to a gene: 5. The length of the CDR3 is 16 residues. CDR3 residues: CASSLGLAGIQETQYF. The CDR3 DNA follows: TGTGCCAGCAGTTTAGGTTTAGCGGGGATCCAAGAGACCCAGTACTTC.

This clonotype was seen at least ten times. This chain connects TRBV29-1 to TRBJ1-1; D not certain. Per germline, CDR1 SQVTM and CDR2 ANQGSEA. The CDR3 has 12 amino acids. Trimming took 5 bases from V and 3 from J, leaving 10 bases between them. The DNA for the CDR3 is TGCAGCGTTCGACTGGACTACACTGAAGCTTTCTTT. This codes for CSVRLDYTEAFF.

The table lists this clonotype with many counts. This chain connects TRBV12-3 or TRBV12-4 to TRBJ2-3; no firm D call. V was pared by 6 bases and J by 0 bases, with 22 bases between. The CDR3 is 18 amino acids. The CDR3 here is CASSPVTARHSSTDTQYF. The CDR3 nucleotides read TGTGCCAGCAGCCCAGTGACGGCCCGGCATTCTAGCACAGATACGCAGTATTTT.

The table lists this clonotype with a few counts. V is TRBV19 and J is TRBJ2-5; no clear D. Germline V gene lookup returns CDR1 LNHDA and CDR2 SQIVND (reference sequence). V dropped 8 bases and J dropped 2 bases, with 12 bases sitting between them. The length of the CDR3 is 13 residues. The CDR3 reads CASSVAGQETQYF. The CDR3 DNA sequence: TGTGCCAGTTCGGTAGCCGGACAAGAGACCCAGTACTTC.